The rows below give T cell receptor beta chains drawn from one sample of a study of shared clonotypes between healthy human individuals. The repertoire was sequenced with immunoSEQ multiplex PCR; TCRdb's copy has only in-frame clones and lacks some. The data show about 1,800,000 clones, about 95% seen once. Sequencing was done on a sample of naive CD8+ T cells sorted from blood. These receptors originate from a man younger than 35 in good health. CDR3s include the opening cysteine and the closing phenylalanine or tryptophan. The D gene is left open where the match is weak. Clone size appears in some rows only: once, few, many, or a class for an expanded clone.

DNA: TGCAGCGTTGAAGGGCCCGAAGGTAGCGACAGGGGAGGCACTGAAGCTTTCTTT
CDR3: CSVEGPEGSDRGGTEAFF
D: TRBD1
J: TRBJ1-1
size: -
V: TRBV29-1

DNA: TGCAGCGTACGACTAGCGGGGCCTCACAATGAGCAGTTCTTC
CDR3: CSVRLAGPHNEQFF
D: TRBD2
J: TRBJ2-1
size: -
V: TRBV29-1

DNA: TGTGCCAGCAGCTTACGGGCGGCGGGCGATCCCTACGAGCAGTACTTC
CDR3: CASSLRAAGDPYEQYF
D: -
J: TRBJ2-7
size: -
V: TRBV11-2

DNA: TGTGCCAGCAGCTTCCCGACAGGGTTTTCTGACAATGAGCAGTTCTTC
CDR3: CASSFPTGFSDNEQFF
D: TRBD1
J: TRBJ2-1
size: -
V: TRBV13

DNA: TGTGCCAGCAGTGAATTCCCCACGCGAGGCTCTTTGGATACGCAGTATTTT
CDR3: CASSEFPTRGSLDTQYF
D: -
J: TRBJ2-3
size: -
V: TRBV25-1

DNA: TGTGCCAGCAGCCATCCCACTGGACAGGGAGCCATCTACGAGCAGTACTTC
CDR3: CASSHPTGQGAIYEQYF
D: TRBD1
J: TRBJ2-7
size: -
V: TRBV4-2

DNA: TGTGCCAGCAGCTTGGATATAGCGGGGACAGATACGCAGTATTTT
CDR3: CASSLDIAGTDTQYF
D: TRBD2
J: TRBJ2-3
size: -
V: TRBV5-6

DNA: TGTGCCAGCAGTTACAACCAGGGGGCCTCTAATGAAAAACTGTTTTTT
CDR3: CASSYNQGASNEKLFF
D: TRBD1
J: TRBJ1-4
size: -
V: TRBV6-5

DNA: TGTGCCAGCAGCCTAGGACGGGGGAACACTGAAGCTTTCTTT
CDR3: CASSLGRGNTEAFF
D: -
J: TRBJ1-1
size: -
V: TRBV13

DNA: TGTGCCAGCGCACCACAGGAGCAGGGGGACACCGGGGAGCTGTTTTTT
CDR3: CASAPQEQGDTGELFF
D: TRBD1
J: TRBJ2-2
size: -
V: TRBV2

DNA: TGCGCCAGCAGCCAAGGCCTAGGGGGGGCTGGTAGTGATGGCTACACCTTC
CDR3: CASSQGLGGAGSDGYTF
D: -
J: TRBJ1-2
size: -
V: TRBV4-1

DNA: TGTGCCAGCAGCCCGGGACAGGGAAGCTATAATTCACCCCTCCACTTT
CDR3: CASSPGQGSYNSPLHF
D: TRBD1
J: TRBJ1-6
size: -
V: TRBV7-2

DNA: TGTGCCTGGAGTTTGGGACAGGGAACCGGGGAGCTGTTTTTT
CDR3: CAWSLGQGTGELFF
D: TRBD1
J: TRBJ2-2
size: -
V: TRBV30

DNA: TGTGCCAGCAGCTTAGGGGGGCACCAGACAGGGAGGAACGGAGAGACCCAGTACTTC
CDR3: CASSLGGHQTGRNGETQYF
D: -
J: TRBJ2-5
size: once
V: TRBV7-9

DNA: TGTGCCAGCAGCTTAGGGTTAGCGGGAGCAAGACACGAGCAGTACTTC
CDR3: CASSLGLAGARHEQYF
D: TRBD2
J: TRBJ2-7
size: -
V: TRBV7-2